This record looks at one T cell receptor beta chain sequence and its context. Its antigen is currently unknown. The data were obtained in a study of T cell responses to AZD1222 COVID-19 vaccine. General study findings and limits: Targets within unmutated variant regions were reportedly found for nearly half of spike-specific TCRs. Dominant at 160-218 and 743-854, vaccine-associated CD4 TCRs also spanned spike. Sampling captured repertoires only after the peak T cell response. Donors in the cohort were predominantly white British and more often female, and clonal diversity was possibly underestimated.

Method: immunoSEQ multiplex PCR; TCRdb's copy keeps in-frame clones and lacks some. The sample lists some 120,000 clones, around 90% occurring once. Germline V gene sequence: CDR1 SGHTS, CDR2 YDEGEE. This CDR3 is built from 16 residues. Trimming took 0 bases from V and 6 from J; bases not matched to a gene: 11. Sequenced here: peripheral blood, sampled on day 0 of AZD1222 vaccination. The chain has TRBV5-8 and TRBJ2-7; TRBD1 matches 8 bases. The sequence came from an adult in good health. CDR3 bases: TGTGCCAGCAGCTTGGTCCAGGGGGCGATTCGTGCCGAGCAGTACTTC. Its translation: CASSLVQGAIRAEQYF.